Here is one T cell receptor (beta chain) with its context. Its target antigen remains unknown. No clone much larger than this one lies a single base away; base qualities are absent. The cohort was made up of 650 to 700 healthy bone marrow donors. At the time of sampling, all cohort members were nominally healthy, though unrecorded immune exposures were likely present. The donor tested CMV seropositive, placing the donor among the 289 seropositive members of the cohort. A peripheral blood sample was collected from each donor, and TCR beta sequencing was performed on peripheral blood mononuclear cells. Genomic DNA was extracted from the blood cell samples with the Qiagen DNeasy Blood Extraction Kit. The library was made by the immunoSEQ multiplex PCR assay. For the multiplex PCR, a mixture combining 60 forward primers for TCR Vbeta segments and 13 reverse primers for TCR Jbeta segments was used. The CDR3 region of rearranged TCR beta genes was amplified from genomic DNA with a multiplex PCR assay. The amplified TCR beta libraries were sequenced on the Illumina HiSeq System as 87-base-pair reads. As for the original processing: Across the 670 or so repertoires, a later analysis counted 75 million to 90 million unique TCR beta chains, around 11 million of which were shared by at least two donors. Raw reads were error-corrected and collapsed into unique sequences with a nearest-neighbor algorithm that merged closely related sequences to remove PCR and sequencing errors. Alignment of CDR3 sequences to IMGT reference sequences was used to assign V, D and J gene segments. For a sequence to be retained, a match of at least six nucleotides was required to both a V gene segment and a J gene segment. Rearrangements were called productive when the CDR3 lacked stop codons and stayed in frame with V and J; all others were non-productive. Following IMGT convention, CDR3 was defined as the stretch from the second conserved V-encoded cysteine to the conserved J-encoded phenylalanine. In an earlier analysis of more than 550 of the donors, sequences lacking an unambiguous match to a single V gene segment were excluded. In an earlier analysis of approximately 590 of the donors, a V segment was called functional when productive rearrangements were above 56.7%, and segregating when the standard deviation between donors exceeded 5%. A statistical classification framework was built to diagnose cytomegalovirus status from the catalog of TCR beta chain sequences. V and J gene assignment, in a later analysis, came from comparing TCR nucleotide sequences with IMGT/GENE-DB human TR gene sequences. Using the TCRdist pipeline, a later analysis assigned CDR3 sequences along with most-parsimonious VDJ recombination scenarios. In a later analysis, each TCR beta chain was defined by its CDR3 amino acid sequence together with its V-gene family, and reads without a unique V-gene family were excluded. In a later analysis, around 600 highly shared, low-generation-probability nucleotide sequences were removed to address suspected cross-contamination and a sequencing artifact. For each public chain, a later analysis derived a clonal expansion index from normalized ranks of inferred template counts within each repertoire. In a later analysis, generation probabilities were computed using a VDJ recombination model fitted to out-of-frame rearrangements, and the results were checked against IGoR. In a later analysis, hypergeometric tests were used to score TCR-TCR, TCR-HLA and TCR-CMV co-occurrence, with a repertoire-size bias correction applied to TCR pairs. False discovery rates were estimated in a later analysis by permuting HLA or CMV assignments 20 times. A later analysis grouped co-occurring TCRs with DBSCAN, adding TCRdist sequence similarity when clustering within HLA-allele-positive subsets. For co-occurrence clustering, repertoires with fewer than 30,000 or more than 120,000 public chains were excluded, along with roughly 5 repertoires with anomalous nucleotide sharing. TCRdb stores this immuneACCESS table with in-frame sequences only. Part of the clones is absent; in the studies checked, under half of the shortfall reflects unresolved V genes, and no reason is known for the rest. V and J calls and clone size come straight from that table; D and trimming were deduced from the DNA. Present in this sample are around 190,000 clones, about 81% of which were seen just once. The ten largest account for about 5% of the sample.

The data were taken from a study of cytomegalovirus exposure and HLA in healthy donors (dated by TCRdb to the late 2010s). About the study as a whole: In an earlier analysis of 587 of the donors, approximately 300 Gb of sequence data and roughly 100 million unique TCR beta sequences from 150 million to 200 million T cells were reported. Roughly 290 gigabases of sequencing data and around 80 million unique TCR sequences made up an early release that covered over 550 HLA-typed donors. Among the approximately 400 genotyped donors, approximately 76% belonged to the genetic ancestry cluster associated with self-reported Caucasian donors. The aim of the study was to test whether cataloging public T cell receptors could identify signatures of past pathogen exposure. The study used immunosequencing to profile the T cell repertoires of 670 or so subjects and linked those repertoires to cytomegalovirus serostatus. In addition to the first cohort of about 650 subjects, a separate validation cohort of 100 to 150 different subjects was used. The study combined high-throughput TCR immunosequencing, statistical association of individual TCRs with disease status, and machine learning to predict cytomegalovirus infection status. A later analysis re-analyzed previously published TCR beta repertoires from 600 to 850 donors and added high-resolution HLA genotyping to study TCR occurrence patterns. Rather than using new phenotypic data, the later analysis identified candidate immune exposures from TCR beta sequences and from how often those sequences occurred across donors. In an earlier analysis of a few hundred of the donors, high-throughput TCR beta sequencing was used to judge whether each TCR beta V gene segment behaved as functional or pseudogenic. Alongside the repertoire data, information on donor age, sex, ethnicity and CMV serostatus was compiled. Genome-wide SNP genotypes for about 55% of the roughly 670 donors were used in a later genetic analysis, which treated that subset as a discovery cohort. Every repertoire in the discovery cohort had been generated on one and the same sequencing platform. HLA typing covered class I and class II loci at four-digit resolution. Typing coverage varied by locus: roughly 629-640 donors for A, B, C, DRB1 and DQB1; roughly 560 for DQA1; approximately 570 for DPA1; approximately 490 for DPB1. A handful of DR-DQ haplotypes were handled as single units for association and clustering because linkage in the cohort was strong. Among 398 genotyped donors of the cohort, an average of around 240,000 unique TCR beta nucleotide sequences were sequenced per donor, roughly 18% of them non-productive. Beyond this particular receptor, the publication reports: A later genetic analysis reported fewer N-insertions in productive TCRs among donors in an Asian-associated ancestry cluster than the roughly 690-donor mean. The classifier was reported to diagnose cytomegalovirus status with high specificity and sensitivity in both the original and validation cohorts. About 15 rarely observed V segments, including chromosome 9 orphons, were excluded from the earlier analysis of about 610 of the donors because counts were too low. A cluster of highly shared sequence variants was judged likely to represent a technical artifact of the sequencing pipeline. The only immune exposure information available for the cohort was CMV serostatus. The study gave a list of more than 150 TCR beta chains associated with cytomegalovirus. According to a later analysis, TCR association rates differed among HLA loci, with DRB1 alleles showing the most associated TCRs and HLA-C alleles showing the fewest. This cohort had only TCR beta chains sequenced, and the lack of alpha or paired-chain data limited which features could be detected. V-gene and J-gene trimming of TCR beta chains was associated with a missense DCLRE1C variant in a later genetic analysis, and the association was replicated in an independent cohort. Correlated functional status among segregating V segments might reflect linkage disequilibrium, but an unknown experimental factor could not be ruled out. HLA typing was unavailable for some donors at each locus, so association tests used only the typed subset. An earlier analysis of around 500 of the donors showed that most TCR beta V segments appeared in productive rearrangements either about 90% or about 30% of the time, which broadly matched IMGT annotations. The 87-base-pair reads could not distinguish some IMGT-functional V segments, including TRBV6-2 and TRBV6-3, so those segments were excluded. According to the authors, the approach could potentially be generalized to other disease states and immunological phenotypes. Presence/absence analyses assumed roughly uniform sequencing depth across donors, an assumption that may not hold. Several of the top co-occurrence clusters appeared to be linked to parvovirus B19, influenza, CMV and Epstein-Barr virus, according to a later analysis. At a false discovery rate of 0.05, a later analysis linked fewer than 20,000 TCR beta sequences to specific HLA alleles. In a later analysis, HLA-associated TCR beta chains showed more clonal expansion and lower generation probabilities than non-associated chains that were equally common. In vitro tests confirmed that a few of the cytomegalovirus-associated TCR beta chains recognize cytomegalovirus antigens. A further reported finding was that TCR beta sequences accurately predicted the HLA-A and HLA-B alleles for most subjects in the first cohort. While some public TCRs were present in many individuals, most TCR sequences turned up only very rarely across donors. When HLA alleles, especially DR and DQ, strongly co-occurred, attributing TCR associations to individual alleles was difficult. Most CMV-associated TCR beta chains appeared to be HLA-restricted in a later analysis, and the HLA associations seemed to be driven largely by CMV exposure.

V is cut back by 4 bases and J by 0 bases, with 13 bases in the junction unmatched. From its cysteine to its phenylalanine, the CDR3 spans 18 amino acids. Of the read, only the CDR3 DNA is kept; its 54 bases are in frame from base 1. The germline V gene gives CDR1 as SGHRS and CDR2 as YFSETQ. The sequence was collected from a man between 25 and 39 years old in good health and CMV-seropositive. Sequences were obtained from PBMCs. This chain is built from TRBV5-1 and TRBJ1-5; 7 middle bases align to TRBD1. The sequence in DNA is TGCGCCAGCAGCCTGCGGCCCGGGACAGCCTATAGCAATCAGCCCCAGCATTTT. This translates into CASSLRPGTAYSNQPQHF.